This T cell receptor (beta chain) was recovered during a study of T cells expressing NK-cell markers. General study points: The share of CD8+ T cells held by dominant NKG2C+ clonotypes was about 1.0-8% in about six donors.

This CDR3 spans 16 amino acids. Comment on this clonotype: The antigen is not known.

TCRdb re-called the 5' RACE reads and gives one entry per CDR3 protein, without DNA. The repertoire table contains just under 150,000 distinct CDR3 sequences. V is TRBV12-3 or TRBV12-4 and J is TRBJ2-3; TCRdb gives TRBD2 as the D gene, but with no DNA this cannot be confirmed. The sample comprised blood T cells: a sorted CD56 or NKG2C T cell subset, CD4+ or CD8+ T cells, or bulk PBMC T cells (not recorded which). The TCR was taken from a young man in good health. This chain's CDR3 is CASSFLPGGPEDTQYF.